These 32 T cell receptor beta chains originate from one sample sequenced in a study of Ad26.COV2.S vaccination and SARS-CoV-2 variants (TCRdb year 2021). Libraries were built with the immunoSEQ multiplex PCR assay. This is the immuneACCESS table as TCRdb keeps it, with only in-frame sequences that have V and J called. A part of the clones is gone; compared with another copy, unresolved V genes explain less than half, and the rest is unexplained. The sample table shows about 350,000 clones, and 88% are seen once. The ten largest make up roughly 6% of the sample. The treatment or condition label for this specimen denotes: around 19 received Ad26.COV2.S at low or high dose, single or two shots; about five received placebo; per-sample allocation not given. Repertoires of vaccine and placebo recipients were sequenced from samples collected on day 63 after the first injection. Specimen: peripheral blood, collected in a trial of Ad26.COV2.S vaccine versus placebo. Source of these receptors: a person aged 18-60 years who received the Ad26.COV2.S COVID-19 vaccine or a placebo.

This clone was found once. The chain uses TRBV6-5 and TRBJ2-1; tentatively, D is TRBD2 (5 bases). Trimming shortened V by 6 bases and J by 13 bases, and 22 bases separated the two germline ends. Germline V gene data show CDR1 as MNHEY and CDR2 as SVGAGI. This CDR3 is built from 14 residues. In DNA form, the CDR3 reads TGTGCCAGCAGCTCGCCGCCCGAGGGTCCTTTTCAGTTCTTC. As protein: CASSSPPEGPFQFF.

This chain uses TRBV9 with TRBJ2-7; no firm D call. The CDR3 is 13 residues long. Between the trimmed V and J ends, which lost 2 bases and 0 bases, there was a span of 6 bases. CDR1 and CDR2 (germline): SGDLS, YYNGEE. The CDR3 sequence: CASSVAPSYEQYF. As DNA, the CDR3 is TGTGCCAGCAGCGTGGCTCCCTCCTACGAGCAGTACTTC.

The chain couples TRBV28 to TRBJ1-1, with 9 nucleotides matching TRBD1. With 6 bases clipped from V and 1 base from J, the junction kept 6 bases outside the gene matches. Germline CDR1 is MDHEN and CDR2 is SYDVKM. The CDR3 is 15 residues long. The CDR3 spells CASREQGAGNTEAFF. CDR3 coding DNA: TGTGCCAGCAGGGAACAGGGGGCCGGGAACACTGAAGCTTTCTTT.

The rearrangement joins TRBV7-2 to TRBJ2-2; the D call may be TRBD1 or TRBD2 (7 bases each). The CDR3 spans 16 residues. Looked up from germline, CDR1 is SGHTA and CDR2 is FQGNSA. Trimming shortened V by 1 base and J by 6 bases, and 15 bases separated the two germline ends. As DNA, the CDR3 is TGTGCCAGCAGCTTAGGGGAGGGCAGGGGGGCCGGGGAGCTGTTTTTT. Amino acids: CASSLGEGRGAGELFF.

This clone was observed a single time. This chain joins TRBV28 and TRBJ1-1; 7 bases map to TRBD1. After removal of 6 bases from V and 1 base from J, the junction contained 8 bases not matched to a gene. The CDR3 spans 15 residues. CDR1 and CDR2 from the germline V gene are MDHEN and SYDVKM. This CDR3 reads CASRETGQRNTEAFF. In DNA, the CDR3 is TGTGCCAGCAGGGAGACGGGACAGAGGAACACTGAAGCTTTCTTT.

The rearrangement links TRBV7-6 to TRBJ2-2, with D perhaps matching TRBD1 or TRBD2 (5 bases each). The CDR3 is 15 amino acids. Trimming removed 3 bases at V and 4 bases at J, with 12 bases between. Germline loops: CDR1 SGHVS, CDR2 FNYEAQ. The CDR3 DNA reads TGTGCCAGCAGCTTTAGGTCAGGGAGCACCGGGGAGCTGTTTTTT. This encodes CASSFRSGSTGELFF.

The J gene is TRBJ1-3, the V gene TRBV21-1; the table's D call, TRBD1, has no DNA check behind it. TRBV21-1 is classified as a pseudogene. The CDR3 runs 19 residues. CDR3 sequence: CASSNVRDRGIRIGNTIYF. The CDR3 coding sequence is TGTGCCAGCAGCAACGTCCGGGACAGGGGGATTCGAATTGGAAACACCATATATTTT.

This clone was counted a single time. CDR3 amino acids: CASSAGQVFAGNTIYF. Here the CDR3 DNA reads TGTGCCAGCAGTGCAGGACAGGTTTTTGCGGGAAACACCATATATTTT. The chain has TRBV25-1 and TRBJ1-3, with 7 bases lining up with TRBD1. Losses at the gene ends were 4 bases for V and 4 bases for J; bases not matched to a gene: 10. The V gene's germline CDR1 is MGHDK and CDR2 SYGVNS. This CDR3 is built from 16 residues.

The rearrangement uses TRBV2 and TRBJ2-5; 11 bases align to TRBD1. CDR1 and CDR2 (germline): SNHLY, FYNNEI. V shed 6 bases, J shed 5 bases, and the junction held 8 bases outside the gene matches. The CDR3 runs 15 residues. The CDR3 DNA sequence: TGTGCCAGCAGCGGACAGGGGGCATTGGGGGAGACCCAGTACTTC. It translates to CASSGQGALGETQYF.

The V call is TRBV6-6, the J call TRBJ2-1; D is unresolved. The CDR3 consists of 13 residues. The V end lost 2 bases, the J end lost 4 bases, and 6 bases lay between the germline ends. The germline CDR1 and CDR2 sequences are MNHNY and SVGAGI (reference sequence). CDR3 sequence (DNA): TGTGCCAGCAGTTACAGGCAGTACAATGAGCAGTTCTTC. As protein: CASSYRQYNEQFF.

This clone showed up just a few times. J is TRBJ2-1 and V is TRBV12-3 or TRBV12-4; D call uncertain. V was cut by 6 bases and J by 0 bases, with 6 bases left in between. The CDR3 runs 13 residues. For the CDR3, the DNA is TGTGCCAGCAGAACGAGCTCCTACAATGAGCAGTTCTTC. Protein: CASRTSSYNEQFF.

The chain carries TRBV30 and TRBJ1-6; 7 bases agree with TRBD1. The junction had 8 bases not matched to a gene; V was cut back by 5 bases and J by 4 bases. This CDR3 has 15 amino acids. Germline-derived CDR1 and CDR2 are GTSNPN and SVGIG (reference sequence). Here the CDR3 reads CAWAPGQNYNSPLHF. CDR3 nucleotide sequence: TGTGCCTGGGCACCGGGACAGAATTATAATTCACCCCTCCACTTT.

The V and J genes are TRBV11-2 and TRBJ2-6, with D possibly matching TRBD1 (6 bases). V lost 5 bases and J 1 base, leaving 21 bases between the germline ends. Germline V gene sequence: CDR1 SGHAT, CDR2 FQNNGV. This CDR3 spans 19 amino acids. CDR3 amino acids: CASSHIKGVLRSGANVLTF. CDR3 DNA: TGTGCCAGCAGCCATATTAAGGGGGTTTTACGGTCTGGGGCCAACGTCCTGACTTTC. Looking up the rest from reference TRBV11-2 and TRBJ2-6 gives the full variable domain: EAGVAQSPRYKIIEKRQSVAFWCNPISGHATLYWYQQILGQGPKLLIQFQNNGVVDDSQLPKDRFSAERLKGVDSTLKIQPAKLEDSAVYLCASSHIKGVLRSGANVLTFGAGSRLTVL.

The chain uses TRBV2 and TRBJ2-2, with D perhaps TRBD1 (6 bases). CDR1 and CDR2 (germline): SNHLY, FYNNEI. This CDR3 has 12 amino acids. Trimming stripped 4 bases from V and 9 bases from J, with 9 bases between. DNA for the CDR3: TGTGCCAGCAGTGCACAGGGTCGGGAGCTGTTTTTT. This encodes CASSAQGRELFF.

The chain uses TRBV5-6 and TRBJ2-2, with D perhaps matching TRBD1 (5 bases). The V gene's germline CDR1 is SGHDT and CDR2 YYEEEE. This CDR3 is 15 amino acids long. The V end was cut by 6 bases, the J end by 4 bases, with 16 bases between. The CDR3 reads CASTHRVGATGELFF. The CDR3 DNA reads as TGTGCCAGCACCCATAGGGTAGGGGCCACCGGGGAGCTGTTTTTT.

This clone was detected a few times. The CDR3 DNA follows: TGTGCCAGCAGCGTAGAGGTCGACCTGGGGAAGACCCAGTACTTC. It encodes CASSVEVDLGKTQYF. The V and J genes are TRBV9 and TRBJ2-5; D remains ambiguous. V was clipped by 0 bases and J by 6 bases, with 15 bases between them. The V gene's germline CDR1 is SGDLS and CDR2 YYNGEE. CDR3 length equals 15 residues.

J is TRBJ2-1 and V is TRBV19, with 11 bases aligning to TRBD1. Losses at the gene ends were 1 base for V and 3 bases for J; bases not matched to a gene: 2. Germline V gene data show CDR1 as LNHDA and CDR2 as SQIVND (reference sequence). This CDR3 has 16 amino acids. CDR3 nucleotides: TGTGCCAGTAGTATAGGGACAGGGGGCAACTACAATGAGCAGTTCTTC. Residues: CASSIGTGGNYNEQFF.

This sequence joins TRBV28 and TRBJ2-3; D gene unclear. Trimming pared 6 bases from V and 7 bases from J, leaving 14 bases between. CDR3 size: 13 residues. Germline loops: CDR1 MDHEN, CDR2 SYDVKM. DNA of the CDR3: TGTGCCAGCAGCTTAACTACTATTTATACGCAGTATTTT. This translates into CASSLTTIYTQYF.

The V gene is TRBV4-2, the J gene TRBJ2-5, with no clear D. V dropped 0 bases and J dropped 12 bases, with 11 bases sitting between them. The CDR3 sequence is 12 residues long. Germline values: CDR1 LGHNA, CDR2 YNFKEQ. CDR3 in DNA: TGTGCCAGCAGCCAAGATCTGTCAGTGAAGTACTTC. Protein product: CASSQDLSVKYF.

V is TRBV3-1 (or the pseudogene TRBV3-2) and J is TRBJ2-3; TRBD1 or TRBD2 may be the D gene (6 bases each). The CDR3 totals 16 residues. Germline V gene data show CDR1 as LGHDT and CDR2 as YNNKEL (reference sequence). Trimming left V 4 bases short and J 4 bases short, with 18 bases between. CDR3 sequence reads: CASSPNVGGLADTQYF. CDR3 in DNA: TGTGCCAGCAGCCCAAATGTAGGGGGGTTGGCAGATACGCAGTATTTT.

The rearrangement uses TRBV25-1 and TRBJ1-2; TRBD1 is a possible D gene (5 bases). The length of the CDR3 is 12 residues. The V gene's germline CDR1 is MGHDK and CDR2 SYGVNS. V lost 6 bases to trimming and J lost 7 bases, with 12 bases between them. CDR3 nucleotides: TGTGCCAGCAGCTCAAGGGACTTTGGCTACACCTTC. It specifies CASSSRDFGYTF.

V is TRBV5-4 and J is TRBJ1-4; D gene unclear. V lost 5 bases to trimming and J lost 8 bases, with 16 bases between them. The CDR3 sequence is 14 residues long. CDR1 and CDR2 (germline): SGHNT, YYREEE (reference sequence). CDR3 DNA: TGTGCCAGCAGTGAAGGCGGAATCGGAGAAAAACTGTTTTTT. Protein product: CASSEGGIGEKLFF. Using reference TRBV5-4 and TRBJ1-4 for the parts outside the CDR3, the full variable domain is ETGVTQSPTHLIKTRGQQVTLRCSSQSGHNTVSWYQQALGQGPQFIFQYYREEENGRGNFPPRFSGLQFPNYSSELNVNALELDDSALYLCASSEGGIGEKLFFGSGTQLSVL.

The chain has TRBV4-3 and TRBJ1-5; D unresolved. Germline V gives CDR1 LGHNA, CDR2 YSLEER. The CDR3 runs 16 residues. Trimming pared 0 bases from V and 5 bases from J, leaving 14 bases between. In DNA, the CDR3 is TGCGCCAGCAGCCAAGAGTTTGGCAGAGTATATCAGCCCCAGCATTTT. It is translated as CASSQEFGRVYQPQHF.

The chain employs TRBV6-5 and TRBJ1-2; weak D call: TRBD1 (6 bases). This CDR3 comprises 13 residues. The V gene lost 0 bases and the J gene lost 4 bases, with 6 bases spanning the gap. Germline CDR1 is MNHEY and CDR2 is SVGAGI. The CDR3 region is CASSYSTGYGYTF. In DNA, the CDR3 is TGTGCCAGCAGTTACTCGACAGGCTATGGCTACACCTTC.

The V and J genes are TRBV30 and TRBJ1-2; D is perhaps TRBD1 (5 bases). The ends were cut back, 0 bases at V and 7 bases at J, with 12 bases in the middle. This CDR3 has 13 amino acids. Looked up from germline, CDR1 is GTSNPN and CDR2 is SVGIG (reference sequence). The CDR3 coding sequence is TGTGCCTGGAGTGTGCCGACAGTGGGTGGCTACACCTTC. Protein: CAWSVPTVGGYTF.

This chain links TRBV18 with TRBJ1-3, with TRBD1 matching 7 bases. Germline assignment: CDR1 KGHSH and CDR2 LQKENI. J gave up 1 base and V 4 bases, and 7 bases lay outside the gene matches. The CDR3 runs 16 residues. CDR3 residues: CASSLLTGDSGNTIYF. The CDR3 DNA follows: TGTGCCAGCTCACTACTTACAGGGGATTCTGGAAACACCATATATTTT.

The V call is TRBV6-6, the J call TRBJ1-2, with D tentatively TRBD1 (6 bases). This CDR3 is 19 amino acids long. V lost 5 bases and J lost 2, with 27 bases in between. From germline, CDR1 is MNHNY and CDR2 SVGAGI (reference sequence). CDR3 protein: CASSRRTDLGQGANYGYTF. Here the CDR3 DNA reads TGTGCCAGCAGTCGTCGGACAGACCTGGGCCAGGGAGCGAACTATGGCTACACCTTC.

The V and J genes are TRBV19 and TRBJ2-7, with D possibly TRBD1 on 6 matching bases. Per germline, CDR1 LNHDA and CDR2 SQIVND (reference sequence). The CDR3 is made up of 15 amino acids. V dropped 3 bases and J dropped 4 bases, with 16 bases sitting between them. The CDR3 is CASSMDSLTLYEQYF. The CDR3 nucleotides read TGTGCCAGTAGTATGGACAGCCTAACCTTGTACGAGCAGTACTTC. Filled out from reference TRBV19 and TRBJ2-7, the complete variable domain reads DGGITQSPKYLFRKEGQNVTLSCEQNLNHDAMYWYRQDPGQGLRLIYYSQIVNDFQKGDIAEGYSVSREKKESFPLTVTSAQKNPTAFYLCASSMDSLTLYEQYFGPGTRLTVT.

The rearrangement links TRBV29-1 to TRBJ1-6; TRBD1 agrees at 9 bases. This CDR3 comprises 17 residues. The V and J ends lost 4 bases and 0 bases, in that order; junction bases with no gene match: 7. Germline V lookup: CDR1 SQVTM, CDR2 ANQGSEA. CDR3 sequence reads: CSVATGTGSSYNSPLHF. CDR3 sequence (DNA): TGCAGCGTTGCGACCGGGACAGGGAGCTCCTATAATTCACCCCTCCACTTT.

J is TRBJ1-2 and V is TRBV30; the D gene is possibly TRBD1 (6 bases). The CDR3 covers 14 residues. Germline-derived CDR1 and CDR2 are GTSNPN and SVGIG (reference sequence). Trimming removed 0 bases from V and 2 bases from J, with 10 bases in between. CDR3 DNA: TGTGCCTGGAGTGTTCTCGGGACAAACTATGGCTACACCTTC. Translated, it gives CAWSVLGTNYGYTF.

This chain joins TRBV5-6 and TRBJ1-1, with D perhaps TRBD1 (6 bases). V was trimmed by 2 bases and J by 0 bases, leaving 8 bases between them. CDR1 SGHDT and CDR2 YYEEEE come from the germline V gene. The CDR3 runs 14 residues. The CDR3 DNA follows: TGTGCCAGCAGCTTAACAGGGTTGAACACTGAAGCTTTCTTT. Protein: CASSLTGLNTEAFF. Using reference TRBV5-6 and TRBJ1-1 for the parts outside the CDR3, the full variable domain is DAGVTQSPTHLIKTRGQQVTLRCSPKSGHDTVSWYQQALGQGPQFIFQYYEEEERQRGNFPDRFSGHQFPNYSSELNVNALLLGDSALYLCASSLTGLNTEAFFGQGTRLTVV.

This chain uses TRBV4-1 with TRBJ2-1; D gene ambiguous. V was cut by 6 bases and J by 0 bases, with 12 bases left in between. The CDR3 covers 15 residues. CDR1 and CDR2 (germline): MGHRA, YSYEKL. The CDR3 nucleotides are TGCGCCAGCAGTCTAGACCCGGCCTCCTACAATGAGCAGTTCTTC. This gives the protein CASSLDPASYNEQFF.